Below, one TCR beta chain is given with its context. V was trimmed by 2 bases and J by 7 bases, leaving 10 bases between them. CDR3 length: 13 residues. Germline-derived CDR1 and CDR2 are MNHEY and SVGAGI. This sample stems from a study of blood T cell repertoires in COVID-19. For the study at large: COVID-19 samples, acute and convalescent, were from the United States, Italy and Spain. T cells, B-cell-depleted T cells, or PBMCs supplied cDNA or gDNA.

Original processing notes: The assay estimated nucleated cells by amplifying reference gene primers. Here immunoSEQ multiplex PCR was the method, and the copy in TCRdb shows in-frame clones only, minus some. The D gene and trimming were derived from the DNA, and the V and J assignments and clone size from that table. The sample shows under 200,000 clones, approximately 82% of them seen only once. Participants came from roughly 25 US areas, aged roughly 18 to 89 years. This rearrangement joins TRBV6-5 to TRBJ2-3; D not certain. Input material: PBMCs or T cells enriched from blood (not recorded which). The receptor was isolated from a woman in her sixties or seventies with acute COVID-19. CDR3 loop: CASSYALGYTQYF. In DNA form, the CDR3 reads TGTGCCAGCAGTTACGCACTCGGGTATACGCAGTATTTT.